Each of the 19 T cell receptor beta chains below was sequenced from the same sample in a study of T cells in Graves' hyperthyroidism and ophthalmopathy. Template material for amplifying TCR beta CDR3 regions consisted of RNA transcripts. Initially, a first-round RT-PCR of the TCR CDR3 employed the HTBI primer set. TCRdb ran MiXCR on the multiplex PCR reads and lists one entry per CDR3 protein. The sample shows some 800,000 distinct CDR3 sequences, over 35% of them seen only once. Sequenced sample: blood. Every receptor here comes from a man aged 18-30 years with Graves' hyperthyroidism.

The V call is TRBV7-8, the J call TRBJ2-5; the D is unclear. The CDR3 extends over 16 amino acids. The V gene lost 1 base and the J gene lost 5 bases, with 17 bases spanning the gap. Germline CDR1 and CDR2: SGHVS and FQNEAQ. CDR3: CASSLVASAVRETQYF. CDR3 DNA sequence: TGTGCCAGCAGCTTAGTTGCTAGTGCCGTTCGTGAGACCCAGTACTTC.

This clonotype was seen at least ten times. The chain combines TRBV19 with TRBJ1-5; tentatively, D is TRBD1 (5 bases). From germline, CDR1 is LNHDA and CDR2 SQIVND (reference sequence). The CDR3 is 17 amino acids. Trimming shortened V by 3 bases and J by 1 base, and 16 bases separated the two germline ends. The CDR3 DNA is TGTGCCAGTAGTATCGACCTCGGGACGGAAAGCAATCAGCCCCAGCATTTT. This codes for CASSIDLGTESNQPQHF. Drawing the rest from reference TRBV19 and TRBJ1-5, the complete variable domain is DGGITQSPKYLFRKEGQNVTLSCEQNLNHDAMYWYRQDPGQGLRLIYYSQIVNDFQKGDIAEGYSVSREKKESFPLTVTSAQKNPTAFYLCASSIDLGTESNQPQHFGDGTRLSIL.

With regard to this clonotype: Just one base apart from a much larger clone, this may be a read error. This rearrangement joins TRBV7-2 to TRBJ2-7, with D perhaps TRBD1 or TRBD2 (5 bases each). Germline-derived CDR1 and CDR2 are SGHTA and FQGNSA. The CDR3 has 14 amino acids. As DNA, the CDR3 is TGTGCCAGCAGCTTCGAGAACGGGGCATACGGGCAGTACTTC. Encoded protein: CASSFENGAYGQYF.

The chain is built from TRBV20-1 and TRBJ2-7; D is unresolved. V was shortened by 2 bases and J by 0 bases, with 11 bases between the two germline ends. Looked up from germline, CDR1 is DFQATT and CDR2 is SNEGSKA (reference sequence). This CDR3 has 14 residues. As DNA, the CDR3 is TGCAGTGCTAGACCCTTCCAGGCCTCCTACGAGCAGTACTTC. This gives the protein CSARPFQASYEQYF.

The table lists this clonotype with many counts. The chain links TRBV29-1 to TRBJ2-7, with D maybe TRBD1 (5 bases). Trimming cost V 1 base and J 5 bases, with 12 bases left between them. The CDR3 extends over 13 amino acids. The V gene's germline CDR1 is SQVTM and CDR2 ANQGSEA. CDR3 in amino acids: CSVEGGKTDEQYF. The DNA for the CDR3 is TGCAGCGTTGAAGGGGGCAAAACCGACGAGCAGTACTTC.

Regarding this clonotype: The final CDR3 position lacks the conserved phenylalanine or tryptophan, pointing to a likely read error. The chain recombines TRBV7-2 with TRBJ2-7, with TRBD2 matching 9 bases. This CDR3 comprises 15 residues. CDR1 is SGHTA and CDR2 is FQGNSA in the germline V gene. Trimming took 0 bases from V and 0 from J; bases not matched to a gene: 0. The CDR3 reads CASSLASGSSYEQYL. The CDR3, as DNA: TGTGCCAGCAGCTTAGCTAGCGGGAGCTCCTACGAGCAGTACTTG.

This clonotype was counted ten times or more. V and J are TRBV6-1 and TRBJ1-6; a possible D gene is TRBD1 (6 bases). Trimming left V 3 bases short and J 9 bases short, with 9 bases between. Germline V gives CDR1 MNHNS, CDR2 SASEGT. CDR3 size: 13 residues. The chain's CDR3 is CASSDRGISPLHF. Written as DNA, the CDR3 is TGTGCCAGCAGTGACAGGGGCATTTCACCCCTCCACTTT.

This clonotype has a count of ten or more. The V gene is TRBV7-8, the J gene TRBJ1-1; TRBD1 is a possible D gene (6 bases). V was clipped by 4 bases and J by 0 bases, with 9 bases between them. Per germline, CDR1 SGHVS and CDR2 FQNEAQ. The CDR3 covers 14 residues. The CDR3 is CASSYDRLNTEAFF. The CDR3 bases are TGTGCCAGCAGCTACGACAGGTTGAACACTGAAGCTTTCTTT.

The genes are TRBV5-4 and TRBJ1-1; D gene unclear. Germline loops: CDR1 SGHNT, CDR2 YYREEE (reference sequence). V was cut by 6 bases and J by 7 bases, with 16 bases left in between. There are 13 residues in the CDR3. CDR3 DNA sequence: TGTGCCAGCACCGAGGCTGGGAGTGTTGAAGCTTTCTTT. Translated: CASTEAGSVEAFF.

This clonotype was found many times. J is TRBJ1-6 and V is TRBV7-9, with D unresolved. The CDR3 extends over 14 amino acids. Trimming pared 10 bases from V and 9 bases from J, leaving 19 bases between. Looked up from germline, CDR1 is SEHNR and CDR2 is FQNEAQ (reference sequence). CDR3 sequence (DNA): TGTGCCACTCTACCCCTTTTAAGTGGTTCACCCCTCCACTTT. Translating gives CATLPLLSGSPLHF.

The CDR3 spells CASSATSAVGTQHF. CDR3 coding DNA: TGTGCCAGCAGCGCCACTAGCGCAGTTGGGACCCAGCATTTT. The chain joins TRBV9 to TRBJ1-5; D is ambiguous. The germline V gene encodes CDR1 SGDLS and CDR2 YYNGEE. Trimming took 3 bases from V and 11 from J, leaving 18 bases between them. The CDR3 spans 14 residues.

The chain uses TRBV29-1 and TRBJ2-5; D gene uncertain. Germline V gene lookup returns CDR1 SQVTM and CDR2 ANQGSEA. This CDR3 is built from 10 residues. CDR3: CTARQETQYF. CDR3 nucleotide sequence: TGCACCGCCAGGCAAGAGACCCAGTACTTC. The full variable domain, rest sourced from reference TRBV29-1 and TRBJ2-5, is SAVISQKPSRDICQRGTSLTIQCQVDSQVTMMFWYRQQPGQSLTLIATANQGSEATYESGFVIDKFPISRPNLTFSTLTVSNMSPEDSSIYLCTARQETQYFGPGTRLLVL.

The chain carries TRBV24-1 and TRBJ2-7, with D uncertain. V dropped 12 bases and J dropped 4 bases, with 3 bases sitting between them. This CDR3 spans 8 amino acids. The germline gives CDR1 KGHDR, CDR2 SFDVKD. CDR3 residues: CAGYEQYF. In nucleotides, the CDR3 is TGTGCCGGTTACGAGCAGTACTTC.

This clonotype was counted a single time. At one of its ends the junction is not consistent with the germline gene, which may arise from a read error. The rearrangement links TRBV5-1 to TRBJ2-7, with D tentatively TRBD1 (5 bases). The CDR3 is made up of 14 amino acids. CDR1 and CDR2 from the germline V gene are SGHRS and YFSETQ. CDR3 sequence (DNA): TGCGGCAGCAGCTTCCAGGGCGAGGACTACGAGCAGTACTTC. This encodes CGSSFQGEDYEQYF.

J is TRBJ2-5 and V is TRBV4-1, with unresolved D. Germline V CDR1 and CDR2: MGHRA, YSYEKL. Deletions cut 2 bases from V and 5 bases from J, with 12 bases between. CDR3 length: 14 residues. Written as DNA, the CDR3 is TGCGCCAGCAGCCAAAGCGTTGGGCGGGAGACCCAGTACTTC. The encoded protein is CASSQSVGRETQYF.

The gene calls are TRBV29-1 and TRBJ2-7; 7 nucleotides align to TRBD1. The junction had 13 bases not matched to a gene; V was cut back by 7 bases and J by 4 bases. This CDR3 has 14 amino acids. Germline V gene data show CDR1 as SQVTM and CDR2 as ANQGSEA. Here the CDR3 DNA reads TGCAGCGCCGCGGACAGGTTTCCTACTTACGAGCAGTACTTC. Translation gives CSAADRFPTYEQYF.

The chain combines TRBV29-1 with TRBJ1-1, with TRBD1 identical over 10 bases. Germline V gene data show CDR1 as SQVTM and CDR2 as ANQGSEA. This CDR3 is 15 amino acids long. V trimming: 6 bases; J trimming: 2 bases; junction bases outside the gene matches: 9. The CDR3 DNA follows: TGCAGCGTAGTACCTGGACAGGGGGTTAACACTGAAGCTTTCTTT. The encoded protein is CSVVPGQGVNTEAFF.

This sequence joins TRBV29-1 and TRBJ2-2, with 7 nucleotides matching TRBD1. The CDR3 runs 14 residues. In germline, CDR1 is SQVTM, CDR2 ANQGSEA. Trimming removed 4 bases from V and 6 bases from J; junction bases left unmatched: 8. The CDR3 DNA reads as TGCAGCGTTGCCCCGGCCCAGGGGGCCGGGGAGCTGTTTTTT. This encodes CSVAPAQGAGELFF.

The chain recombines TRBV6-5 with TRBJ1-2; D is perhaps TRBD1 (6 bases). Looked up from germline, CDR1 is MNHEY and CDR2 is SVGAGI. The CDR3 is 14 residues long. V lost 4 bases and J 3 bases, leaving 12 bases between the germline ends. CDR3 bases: TGTGCCAGCAGTTTATTCCGACAGGACTATGGCTACACCTTC. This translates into CASSLFRQDYGYTF.